The 14 T cell receptor beta chains given below trace back to one sample, sequenced in a study of cytomegalovirus exposure and HLA in healthy donors. Researchers ran the PCR with 60 Vbeta and 13 Jbeta primers. Measured with immunoSEQ multiplex PCR; TCRdb has only the in-frame clones, and not every one. The table shows about 190,000 clones, with roughly 81% occurring only once. Sequencing input: PBMCs. These receptors were taken from a woman aged 25-40 years in good health and CMV-seropositive.

J is TRBJ1-1 and V is TRBV9; D is uncertain. The CDR3 contains 13 residues. CDR1 and CDR2 from the germline V gene are SGDLS and YYNGEE. V was clipped by 2 bases and J by 1 base, with 6 bases between them. This chain's CDR3 is CASSVSGNTEAFF. CDR3 DNA: TGTGCCAGCAGCGTTTCGGGGAACACTGAAGCTTTCTTT.

This clone occurred a few times. V and J are TRBV6-5 and TRBJ2-7, with 12 positions matching TRBD2. The CDR3 consists of 14 residues. The V gene end was trimmed by 5 bases and the J gene end by 6 bases; junction bases not matched to a gene: 5. CDR1 and CDR2 from the germline V gene are MNHEY and SVGAGI. The CDR3 loop is CASSTGLAGREQYF. The CDR3 coding sequence is TGTGCCAGCAGTACAGGACTAGCGGGACGCGAGCAGTACTTC.

This clone was observed a few times. The chain has TRBV4-1 and TRBJ2-7; tentatively, D is TRBD2 (7 bases). Per germline, CDR1 MGHRA and CDR2 YSYEKL. Trimming cost V 3 bases and J 0 bases, with 18 bases left between them. The CDR3 contains 17 residues. CDR3 amino acids: CASSQGGLAASSYEQYF. CDR3 sequence (DNA): TGCGCCAGCAGCCAGGGGGGGCTAGCGGCAAGCTCCTACGAGCAGTACTTC.

In this sample, this clone turned up once. The chain is built from TRBV4-2 and TRBJ2-1; 16 bases match TRBD2. V shed 6 bases and J 0 bases; nucleotides not matched to a gene: 11. This CDR3 region has 20 residues. The V gene's germline CDR1 is LGHNA and CDR2 YNFKEQ. The CDR3 DNA follows: TGTGCCAGCAGTGGACCGGGACTAGCGGGAGGGCGAAGCTCCTACAATGAGCAGTTCTTC. Its translation: CASSGPGLAGGRSSYNEQFF.

The chain joins TRBV2 to TRBJ2-5; D ambiguous. Germline lookup yields CDR1 SNHLY and CDR2 FYNNEI. The CDR3 loop spans 13 amino acids. Trimming removed 6 bases from V and 5 bases from J, with 13 bases in between. The CDR3 sequence: CASSYSHGETQYF. Written as DNA, the CDR3 is TGTGCCAGCAGCTACTCACACGGGGAGACCCAGTACTTC.

This chain connects TRBV7-9 to TRBJ1-2; 8 nucleotides match TRBD1. Per germline, CDR1 SEHNR and CDR2 FQNEAQ (reference sequence). CDR3 length: 15 amino acids. The trim removed 2 bases at V and 3 bases at J, leaving 5 bases unmatched. The CDR3 is CASSLRTGPDYGYTF. CDR3 DNA: TGTGCCAGCAGCTTACGGACAGGGCCGGACTATGGCTACACCTTC.

The chain joins TRBV28 to TRBJ1-6; D call uncertain. The ends were cut back, 2 bases at V and 5 bases at J, with 13 bases in the middle. The V gene's germline CDR1 is MDHEN and CDR2 SYDVKM. The CDR3 is made up of 16 amino acids. CDR3 in amino acids: CASSLNPMRNNSPLHF. The DNA of the CDR3 is TGTGCCAGCAGTTTAAATCCCATGCGGAATAATTCACCCCTCCACTTT.

This clone was picked up a small number of times. The genes are TRBV5-4 and TRBJ2-6; 7 bases fit TRBD1. This CDR3 is 17 amino acids long. V was clipped by 6 bases and J by 1 base; unmatched bases: 10. Germline values: CDR1 SGHNT, CDR2 YYREEE (reference sequence). CDR3 bases: TGTGCCAGCACAGGGGCCAAGGGGGCTTCTGGGGCCAACGTCCTGACTTTC. As protein: CASTGAKGASGANVLTF.

This clone was counted only a few times. The chain carries TRBV7-2 and TRBJ2-5, with 13 bases that match TRBD2. Germline trimming cut 3 bases from V and 1 base from J; bases unmatched to any gene: 5. CDR3 length: 17 residues. From germline, CDR1 is SGHTA and CDR2 FQGNSA. Here the CDR3 DNA reads TGTGCCAGCAGCTTCAGCACTAGCGGGAGGGCCCAAGAGACCCAGTACTTC. Translation gives CASSFSTSGRAQETQYF.

The rearrangement links TRBV7-6 to TRBJ2-7; 7 positions match TRBD1. The germline CDR1 and CDR2 sequences are SGHVS and FNYEAQ. V was pared by 5 bases and J by 0 bases, with 7 bases of the junction left unmatched. The CDR3 is 15 amino acids. As DNA, the CDR3 is TGTGCCAGCAGCCCCGGGACAGAGAGCTCCTACGAGCAGTACTTC. Translated, it gives CASSPGTESSYEQYF.

The rearrangement joins TRBV11-2 to TRBJ2-7, with D possibly TRBD1 on 6 matching bases. Looked up from germline, CDR1 is SGHAT and CDR2 is FQNNGV. Trimming removed 5 bases from V and 0 bases from J, with 11 bases in between. The CDR3 is made up of 14 amino acids. The DNA of the CDR3 is TGTGCCAGCAGCCCATACAGGGCCTCCTACGAGCAGTACTTC. It encodes CASSPYRASYEQYF.

The chain couples TRBV7-9 to TRBJ1-2, with no clear D. The ends were cut back, 1 base at V and 5 bases at J, with 5 bases in the middle. There are 12 residues in the CDR3. Germline CDR1 SEHNR, CDR2 FQNEAQ (reference sequence). The CDR3 DNA follows: TGTGCCAGCAGCTTAGAGCTGTATGGCTACACCTTC. Translating it yields CASSLELYGYTF.

The V call is TRBV9, the J call TRBJ2-7, with TRBD2 identical over 10 bases. The CDR3 runs 16 residues. Germline V CDR1 and CDR2: SGDLS, YYNGEE. The V and J ends lost 3 bases and 3 bases, in that order; junction bases with no gene match: 9. The CDR3 protein is CASSATGLAGVYEQYF. Written as DNA, the CDR3 is TGTGCCAGCAGCGCCACGGGGCTAGCGGGAGTCTACGAGCAGTACTTC.

The CDR3 spells CASSLDPRLTDTQYF. CDR3 nucleotide sequence: TGTGCCAGCAGCTTAGACCCTAGATTAACAGATACGCAGTATTTT. This chain connects TRBV7-9 to TRBJ2-3; D gene unclear. This CDR3 is built from 15 residues. The V end lost 1 base, the J end lost 3 bases, and 11 bases lay between the germline ends. Germline CDR1 SEHNR, CDR2 FQNEAQ (reference sequence).